Below are 12 T cell receptor beta chains sequenced from a single sample in a study of blood T cell repertoires in COVID-19. Produced via immunoSEQ multiplex PCR; TCRdb's table is partial and in-frame only. The sample includes tens of thousands of clones, about nine tenths seen only once; the top ten take around 5%. The sequencing sample was made of peripheral blood. The receptors originated from a man aged 45-65 years with active or convalescent COVID-19.

The rearrangement joins TRBV19 to TRBJ1-2; 7 positions agree with TRBD1. With V trimmed by 9 bases and J by 3 bases, 4 bases remained unmatched. The CDR3 length is 12 residues. From germline, CDR1 is LNHDA and CDR2 SQIVND (reference sequence). The DNA for the CDR3 is TGTGCCAGCGACGACAGGGACTATGGCTACACCTTC. The encoded protein is CASDDRDYGYTF.

V gene TRBV7-8 combines with J gene TRBJ1-4, with 7 bases lining up with TRBD1. CDR3 length equals 16 residues. V gave up 5 bases and J gave up 6 bases; unmatched junction bases: 12. Germline-derived CDR1 and CDR2 are SGHVS and FQNEAQ. DNA for the CDR3: TGTGCCAGCAGCCCCACCTTTACAGGGGAGTATGAAAAACTGTTTTTT. Its protein product is CASSPTFTGEYEKLFF.

This chain joins TRBV19 and TRBJ2-1; TRBD1 matches at 10 bases. V was clipped by 7 bases and J by 6 bases; unmatched bases: 9. The CDR3 sequence is 15 residues long. Germline V lookup: CDR1 LNHDA, CDR2 SQIVND (reference sequence). The CDR3 loop reads CASTKDRGGGNEQFF. The DNA of the CDR3 is TGTGCCAGTACCAAGGACAGGGGGGGAGGCAATGAGCAGTTCTTC.

The rearrangement uses TRBV27 and TRBJ2-5; 9 bases agree with TRBD1. Losses at the gene ends were 3 bases for V and 4 bases for J; bases not matched to a gene: 0. CDR3 length: 13 amino acids. Germline V gene sequence: CDR1 MNHEY, CDR2 SMNVEV (reference sequence). The CDR3 region is CASSLTGGETQYF. The CDR3 DNA sequence: TGTGCCAGCAGTTTGACAGGGGGAGAGACCCAGTACTTC.

J is TRBJ1-2 and V is TRBV19, with 7 bases aligning to TRBD1. CDR1 is LNHDA, CDR2 SQIVND, per germline (reference sequence). The length of the CDR3 is 15 residues. V dropped 11 bases and J dropped 0; count of bases not matched to a gene: 12. In DNA, the CDR3 is TGTGCCGTCCCAGGGCAACAGGGGTCTAACTATGGCTACACCTTC. Protein: CAVPGQQGSNYGYTF.

This sequence joins TRBV6-1 and TRBJ2-7, with a tentative D call TRBD1 (5 bases). The CDR3 has 14 amino acids. Germline values: CDR1 MNHNS, CDR2 SASEGT. V was trimmed by 3 bases and J by 2 bases, leaving 11 bases between them. CDR3 in DNA: TGTGCCAGCAGTGAGCAGGCAGGGCCCTACGAGCAGTACGTC. It translates to CASSEQAGPYEQYV.

The chain combines TRBV6-5 with TRBJ1-3; D might be TRBD1 (6 bases). V was trimmed by 7 bases and J by 4 bases, leaving 11 bases between them. Germline V gene sequence: CDR1 MNHEY, CDR2 SVGAGI. CDR3 size: 13 residues. The CDR3 sequence is CASTTGLGNTIYF. CDR3 coding DNA: TGTGCCAGCACCACAGGGTTAGGAAACACCATATATTTT.

V gene TRBV15 combines with J gene TRBJ2-5, with TRBD1 matching over 8 bases. The CDR3 covers 14 residues. CDR1 and CDR2 (germline): LNHNV, YYDKDF (reference sequence). With V trimmed by 6 bases and J by 2 bases, 5 bases remained unmatched. CDR3 protein: CATRPTGEQETQYF. In nucleotides, the CDR3 is TGTGCCACCAGACCGACAGGGGAACAAGAGACCCAGTACTTC.

The chain joins TRBV19 to TRBJ1-4, with D hard to call. This CDR3 contains 14 residues. The germline V gene encodes CDR1 LNHDA and CDR2 SQIVND (reference sequence). The ends were cut back, 3 bases at V and 4 bases at J, with 9 bases in the middle. Here the CDR3 DNA reads TGTGCCAGTAGTATTGGAGTCGGTAATGAAAAACTGTTTTTT. This encodes CASSIGVGNEKLFF.

This clone was seen at least ten times. V gene TRBV3-1 (or the pseudogene TRBV3-2) combines with J gene TRBJ1-2; D remains ambiguous. CDR3 size: 13 residues. The V end lost 1 base, the J end lost 4 bases, and 7 bases lay between the germline ends. The germline CDR1 and CDR2 sequences are LGHDT and YNNKEL (reference sequence). Here the CDR3 reads CASSQGNSYGYTF. The DNA for the CDR3 is TGTGCCAGCAGCCAAGGTAACTCCTATGGCTACACCTTC.

The J gene is TRBJ1-4, the V gene TRBV28, with a possible D match to TRBD1 (6 bases). The germline CDR1 and CDR2 sequences are MDHEN and SYDVKM. CDR3 length: 15 amino acids. V lost 5 bases, J lost 5 bases, and 15 bases lay in between. CDR3 in DNA: TGTGCCAGCAGTACCCAGGACAGCCCCAATGAAAAACTGTTTTTT. As protein: CASSTQDSPNEKLFF.

This chain links TRBV5-6 with TRBJ1-6, with TRBD1 matching over 11 bases. Losses at the gene ends were 3 bases for V and 7 bases for J; bases not matched to a gene: 3. The CDR3 runs to 15 residues. Germline loops: CDR1 SGHDT, CDR2 YYEEEE. As DNA, the CDR3 is TGTGCCAGCAGCTCCCGGACAGGGGGCAATTCACCCCTCCACTTT. This sequence encodes CASSSRTGGNSPLHF.